This T cell receptor beta chain was observed in a study of beta chain features in type 1 diabetes. Study details: Over all samples combined, 107,917,701 sorted cells were examined.

The CDR3 sequence is 15 residues long. Germline V CDR1 and CDR2: MNHEY, SMNVEV (reference sequence). V lost 6 bases and J 0 bases, leaving 9 bases between the germline ends. Study-level findings and limits: Type 1 diabetes patients had TCRB CDR3s that were shorter (moderately but significantly so) in all four CD4+ subsets. The VDJ junctions of type 1 diabetes patients carried fewer insertions and more deletions.

Comments on this clone: Its antigen is unidentified.

Every bit of the isolated RNA underwent reverse transcription, so sequencing read expressed TCRB transcripts. The protocol was immunoSEQ multiplex PCR, while the TCRdb copy is restricted to in-frame clones and leaves out a portion. The sample shows about 700,000 clones, 10% to 15% of them seen only once. The genes are TRBV27 and TRBJ2-6; D is unclear. The sequenced material came from naive CD4+ T cells from blood. This clonotype originated in a man in his late teens or twenties with type 1 diabetes. This CDR3 is CASRGLNSGANVLTF. The CDR3 DNA is TGTGCCAGCAGGGGTCTGAACTCTGGGGCCAACGTCCTGACTTTC.